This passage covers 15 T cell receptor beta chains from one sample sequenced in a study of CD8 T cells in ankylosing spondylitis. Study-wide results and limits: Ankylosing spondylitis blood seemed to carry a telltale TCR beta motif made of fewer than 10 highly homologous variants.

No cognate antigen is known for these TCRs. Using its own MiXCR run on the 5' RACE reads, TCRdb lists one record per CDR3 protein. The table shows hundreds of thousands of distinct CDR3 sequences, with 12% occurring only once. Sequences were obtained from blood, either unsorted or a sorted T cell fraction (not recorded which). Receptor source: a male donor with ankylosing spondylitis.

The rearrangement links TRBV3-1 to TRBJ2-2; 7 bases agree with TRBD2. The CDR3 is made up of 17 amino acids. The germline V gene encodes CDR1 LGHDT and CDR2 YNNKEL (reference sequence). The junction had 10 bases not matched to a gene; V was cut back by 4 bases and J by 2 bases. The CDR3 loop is CASSREWGRANTGELFF. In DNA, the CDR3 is TGTGCCAGCAGCCGCGAGTGGGGGAGGGCTAACACCGGGGAGCTGTTTTTT.

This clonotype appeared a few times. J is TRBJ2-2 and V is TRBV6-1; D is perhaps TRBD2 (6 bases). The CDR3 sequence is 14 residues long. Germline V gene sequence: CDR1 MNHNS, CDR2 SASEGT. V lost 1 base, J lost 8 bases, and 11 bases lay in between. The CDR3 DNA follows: TGTGCCAGCAGTGAAGTACTAGCTGAGGGGGAGCTGTTTTTT. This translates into CASSEVLAEGELFF.

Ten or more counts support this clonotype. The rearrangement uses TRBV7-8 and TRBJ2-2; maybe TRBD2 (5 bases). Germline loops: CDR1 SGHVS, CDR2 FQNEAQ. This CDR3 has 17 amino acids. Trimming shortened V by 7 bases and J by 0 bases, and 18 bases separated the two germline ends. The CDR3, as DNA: TGTGCCAGCACCCCCATCCGAGGGTCCGCGAACACCGGGGAGCTGTTTTTT. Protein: CASTPIRGSANTGELFF.

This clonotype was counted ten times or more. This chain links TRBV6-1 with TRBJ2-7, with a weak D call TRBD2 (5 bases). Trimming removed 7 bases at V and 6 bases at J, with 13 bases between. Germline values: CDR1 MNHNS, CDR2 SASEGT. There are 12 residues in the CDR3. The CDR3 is CASMRAGGEQYF. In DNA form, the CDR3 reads TGTGCCAGCATGAGGGCAGGCGGCGAGCAGTACTTC.

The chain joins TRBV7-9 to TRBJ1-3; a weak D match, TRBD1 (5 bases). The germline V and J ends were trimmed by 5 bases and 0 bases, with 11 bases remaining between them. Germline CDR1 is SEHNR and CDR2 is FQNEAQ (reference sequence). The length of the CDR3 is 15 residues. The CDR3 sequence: CASSPQGFSGNTIYF. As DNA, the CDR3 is TGTGCCAGCAGCCCTCAGGGATTCTCTGGAAACACCATATATTTT.

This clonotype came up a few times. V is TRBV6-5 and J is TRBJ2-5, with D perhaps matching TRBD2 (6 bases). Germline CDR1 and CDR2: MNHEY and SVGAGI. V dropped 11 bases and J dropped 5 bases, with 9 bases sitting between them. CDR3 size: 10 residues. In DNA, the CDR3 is TGTGCCGTTGGGAGGGAGACCCAGTACTTC. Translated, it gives CAVGRETQYF.

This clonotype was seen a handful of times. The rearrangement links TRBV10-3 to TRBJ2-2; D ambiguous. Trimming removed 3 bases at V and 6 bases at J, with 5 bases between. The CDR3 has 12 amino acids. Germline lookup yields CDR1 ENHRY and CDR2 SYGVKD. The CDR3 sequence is CAISDSSGELFF. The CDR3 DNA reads TGTGCCATCAGTGACAGTTCCGGGGAGCTGTTTTTT.

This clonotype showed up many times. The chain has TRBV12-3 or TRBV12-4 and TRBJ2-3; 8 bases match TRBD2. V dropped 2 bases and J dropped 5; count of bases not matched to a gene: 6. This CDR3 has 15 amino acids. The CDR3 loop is CASSLLAGGGDTQYF. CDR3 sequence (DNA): TGTGCCAGCAGTTTACTGGCGGGGGGCGGAGATACGCAGTATTTT.

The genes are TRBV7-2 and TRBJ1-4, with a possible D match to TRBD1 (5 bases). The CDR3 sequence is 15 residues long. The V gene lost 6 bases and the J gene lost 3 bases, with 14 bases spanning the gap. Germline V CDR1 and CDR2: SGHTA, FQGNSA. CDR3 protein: CASREGLGANEKLFF. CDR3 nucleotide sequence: TGTGCCAGCAGGGAGGGATTAGGGGCTAATGAAAAACTGTTTTTT.

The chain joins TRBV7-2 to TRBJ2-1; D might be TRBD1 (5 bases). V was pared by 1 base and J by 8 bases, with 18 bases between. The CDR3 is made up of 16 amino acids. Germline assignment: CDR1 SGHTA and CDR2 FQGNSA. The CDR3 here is CASSLVLRTGMDEQFF. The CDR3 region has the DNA TGTGCCAGCAGCTTAGTTCTACGTACAGGCATGGATGAGCAGTTCTTC.

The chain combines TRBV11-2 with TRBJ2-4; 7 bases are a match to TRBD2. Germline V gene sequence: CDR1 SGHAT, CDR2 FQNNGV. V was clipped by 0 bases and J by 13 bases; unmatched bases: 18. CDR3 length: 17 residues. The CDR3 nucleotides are TGTGCCAGCAGCTTAGAAGGTTCACTAGCGACAATAAGGCCACAGTACTTC. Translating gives CASSLEGSLATIRPQYF. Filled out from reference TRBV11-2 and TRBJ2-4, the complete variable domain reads EAGVAQSPRYKIIEKRQSVAFWCNPISGHATLYWYQQILGQGPKLLIQFQNNGVVDDSQLPKDRFSAERLKGVDSTLKIQPAKLEDSAVYLCASSLEGSLATIRPQYFGAGTRLSVL.

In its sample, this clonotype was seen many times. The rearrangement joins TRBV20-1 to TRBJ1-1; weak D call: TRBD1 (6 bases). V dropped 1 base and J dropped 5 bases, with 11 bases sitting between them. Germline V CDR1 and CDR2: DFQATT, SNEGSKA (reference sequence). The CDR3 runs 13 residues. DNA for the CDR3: TGCAGTGCTAGAGGCCCGAGGGGGACTGAAGCTTTCTTT. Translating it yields CSARGPRGTEAFF.

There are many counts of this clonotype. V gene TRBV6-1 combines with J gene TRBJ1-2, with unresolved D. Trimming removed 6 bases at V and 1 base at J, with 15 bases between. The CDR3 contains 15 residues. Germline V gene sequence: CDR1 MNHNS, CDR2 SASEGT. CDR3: CASSLRRAGNYGYTF. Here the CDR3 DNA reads TGTGCCAGCAGCCTTAGAAGGGCCGGTAACTATGGCTACACCTTC.

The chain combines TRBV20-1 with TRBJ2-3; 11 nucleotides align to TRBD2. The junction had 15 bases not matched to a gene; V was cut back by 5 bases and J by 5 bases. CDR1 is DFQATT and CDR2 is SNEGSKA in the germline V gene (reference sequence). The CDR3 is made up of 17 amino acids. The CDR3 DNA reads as TGCAGTGCTGAGAATGTGGAGCTAGCGGGGGGAGGAGATACGCAGTATTTT. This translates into CSAENVELAGGGDTQYF.

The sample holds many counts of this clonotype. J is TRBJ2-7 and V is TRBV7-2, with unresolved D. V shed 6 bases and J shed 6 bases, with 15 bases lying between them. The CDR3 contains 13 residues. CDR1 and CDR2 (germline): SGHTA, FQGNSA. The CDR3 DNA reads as TGTGCCAGCAGTCTCGGACGTCCGGGCGAGCAGTACTTC. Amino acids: CASSLGRPGEQYF.